Listed below are T cell receptor beta chains from one sample, sequenced in a study of T cell responses to AZD1222 COVID-19 vaccine. Using immunoSEQ multiplex PCR, the repertoire was profiled, and TCRdb retains in-frame clones only, with some absent. The sample holds approximately 110,000 clones, 91% seen once. This material consisted of peripheral blood, taken on day 0 of AZD1222 vaccination. These receptors all come from an adult in good health. Both conserved end residues are part of each CDR3. Each record gives: D gene, J gene, V gene, clone size, CDR3 length, CDR3 protein, CDR3 DNA. D genes are given only for firm matches. The size entry is marked missing in some rows and otherwise reads once, few, many or a size class.

TRBD2 | TRBJ2-1 | TRBV7-9 | . | 15 | CASSLQAGGPNEQFF | TGTGCCAGCAGCTTACAAGCGGGGGGGCCCAATGAGCAGTTCTTC
. | TRBJ2-5 | TRBV4-1 | . | 13 | CASSLGARETQYF | TGCGCCAGCAGCCTAGGGGCCAGGGAGACCCAGTACTTC
TRBD2 | TRBJ2-1 | TRBV6-4 | . | 16 | CASSARLAGGRNEQFF | TGTGCCAGCAGTGCCCGACTAGCGGGGGGCCGTAATGAGCAGTTCTTC
TRBD2 | TRBJ2-7 | TRBV6-5 | . | 15 | CASRRHRDYSYEQYF | TGTGCCAGCAGGAGACATCGGGACTACTCCTACGAGCAGTACTTC
TRBD1 | TRBJ1-1 | TRBV2 | . | 17 | CASSELGQGRGNTEAFF | TGTGCCAGCAGTGAATTGGGACAGGGACGAGGGAACACTGAAGCTTTCTTT
TRBD2 | TRBJ2-5 | TRBV7-9 | . | 16 | CASSLTGLAGYETQYF | TGTGCCAGCAGCTTAACCGGACTAGCGGGATATGAGACCCAGTACTTC
TRBD2 | TRBJ2-1 | TRBV5-1 | . | 15 | CASSLGGGPYNEQFF | TGCGCCAGCAGCTTGGGCGGGGGGCCATACAATGAGCAGTTCTTC
. | TRBJ1-5 | TRBV10-3 | . | 12 | CAVRDGNQPQHF | TGTGCCGTCAGGGATGGCAATCAGCCCCAGCATTTT
. | TRBJ1-4 | TRBV6-6 | . | 14 | CASSYQGTNEKLFF | TGTGCCAGCAGTTACCAGGGGACTAATGAAAAACTGTTTTTT
. | TRBJ2-7 | TRBV6-5 | once | 14 | CASTPWGRDYEQYF | TGTGCCAGCACCCCATGGGGCAGGGACTACGAGCAGTACTTC
. | TRBJ1-2 | TRBV2 | . | 12 | CASSSQVGGYTF | TGTGCCAGCAGTTCACAGGTGGGGGGCTACACCTTC
TRBD1 | TRBJ1-1 | TRBV9 | . | 16 | CASSVGEGQGYTEAFF | TGTGCCAGCAGCGTAGGAGAGGGACAGGGCTACACTGAAGCTTTCTTT
. | TRBJ2-7 | TRBV4-1 | . | 17 | CASSQDPRVTWAYEQYF | TGCGCCAGCAGCCAAGACCCGCGGGTAACATGGGCCTACGAGCAGTACTTC
. | TRBJ1-2 | TRBV5-4 | . | 14 | CASSSVRDNYGYTF | TGTGCCAGCAGCTCCGTGCGGGACAACTATGGCTACACCTTC
TRBD2 | TRBJ2-3 | TRBV12-3/TRBV12-4 | once | 12 | CASSPGGDTQYF | TGTGCCAGCAGTCCCGGGGGGGATACGCAGTATTTT
. | TRBJ2-7 | TRBV7-2 | . | 17 | CASSLASLGPDSYEQYF | TGTGCCAGCAGCTTAGCGAGTTTAGGTCCGGACTCCTACGAGCAGTACTTC
. | TRBJ1-1 | TRBV6-5 | . | 12 | CAGWASNTEAFF | TGTGCCGGGTGGGCCTCGAACACTGAAGCTTTCTTT
. | TRBJ1-2 | TRBV11-2 | . | 13 | CASSIDRIYGYTF | TGTGCCAGCAGCATTGACAGAATCTATGGCTACACCTTC
. | TRBJ2-2 | TRBV4-3 | . | 16 | CASSQARGADTGELFF | TGCGCCAGCAGCCAAGCCAGGGGAGCGGACACCGGGGAGCTGTTTTTT
TRBD1 | TRBJ2-5 | TRBV5-8 | . | 15 | CASSPWTGGGETQYF | TGTGCCAGCAGCCCCTGGACAGGGGGTGGGGAGACCCAGTACTTC
. | TRBJ1-3 | TRBV7-2 | once | 14 | CASSLGAYGNTIYF | TGTGCCAGCAGCTTAGGGGCATACGGAAACACCATATATTTT
TRBD1 | TRBJ1-4 | TRBV7-2 | . | 14 | CASSQDRGSEKLFF | TGTGCCAGCAGCCAGGACAGGGGAAGCGAAAAACTGTTTTTT
TRBD1 | TRBJ1-2 | TRBV19 | . | 13 | CASRLDRGYGYTF | TGTGCCAGTAGGCTGGACAGGGGCTATGGCTACACCTTC
. | TRBJ1-1 | TRBV5-1 | once | 14 | CASSPRDKNTEAFF | TGCGCCAGCAGCCCCCGGGACAAGAACACTGAAGCTTTCTTT
. | TRBJ2-7 | TRBV6-5 | . | 13 | CASSPGRAYEQYF | TGTGCCAGCAGTCCCGGACGTGCTTACGAGCAGTACTTC
TRBD1 | TRBJ1-5 | TRBV9 | once | 16 | CASSPQTGAMYQPQHF | TGTGCCAGCAGCCCCCAGACAGGGGCTATGTATCAGCCCCAGCATTTT
. | TRBJ2-7 | TRBV30 | . | 15 | CAWSLTGLGQYEQYF | TGTGCCTGGAGTCTCACTGGACTAGGACAGTACGAGCAGTACTTC
TRBD1 | TRBJ1-2 | TRBV10-3 | . | 14 | CAIRKTGGSEGYTF | TGTGCCATCAGGAAGACAGGGGGCTCGGAGGGCTACACCTTC
. | TRBJ1-2 | TRBV3-1/TRBV3-2 | . | 13 | CASRADGSYGYTF | TGTGCCAGCAGGGCGGACGGAAGCTATGGCTACACCTTC
. | TRBJ2-4 | TRBV7-2 | . | 14 | CASSLELAKNIQYF | TGTGCCAGCAGCTTAGAACTAGCCAAAAACATTCAGTACTTC
. | TRBJ1-1 | TRBV5-4 | . | 14 | CASSLGGGNTEAFF | TGTGCCAGCAGCTTGGGGGGGGGAAACACTGAAGCTTTCTTT
TRBD2 | TRBJ2-5 | TRBV11-2 | once | 16 | CASSTRTSRGKETQYF | TGTGCCAGCAGCACACGGACTAGCCGGGGGAAAGAGACCCAGTACTTC
. | TRBJ2-3 | TRBV6-5 | . | 14 | CASSPSPWADTQYF | TGTGCCAGCAGCCCCAGCCCCTGGGCAGATACGCAGTATTTT
TRBD1 | TRBJ1-5 | TRBV30 | . | 15 | CACQRDRGSNQPQHF | TGTGCCTGCCAAAGGGACAGGGGTAGCAATCAGCCCCAGCATTTT
. | TRBJ1-2 | TRBV5-4 | . | 15 | CASSLGGLANYGYTF | TGTGCCAGCAGCTTGGGAGGGCTAGCTAACTATGGCTACACCTTC
. | TRBJ1-1 | TRBV10-2 | . | 14 | CASSAQPGNTEAFF | TGCGCCAGCAGTGCTCAGCCTGGGAACACTGAAGCTTTCTTT
. | TRBJ1-5 | TRBV9 | . | 19 | CASSALVRPPHFSNQPQHF | TGTGCCAGCAGCGCCCTAGTCCGGCCACCTCATTTTAGCAATCAGCCCCAGCATTTT
. | TRBJ1-2 | TRBV6-5 | medium-sized | 13 | CASSSVQGYGYTF | TGTGCCAGCAGTTCGGTCCAGGGGTATGGCTACACCTTC
. | TRBJ1-2 | TRBV6-4 | once | 13 | CASSEGGDYGYTF | TGTGCCAGCAGTGAGGGGGGGGACTATGGCTACACCTTC
. | TRBJ1-5 | TRBV6-2/TRBV6-3 | . | 16 | CASSYRAVGSNQPQHF | TGTGCCAGCAGTTACAGGGCAGTTGGGAGCAATCAGCCCCAGCATTTT